This TCR beta chain came from a study of T cells in Graves' hyperthyroidism and ophthalmopathy. Comments on this clonotype: Just one base apart from a much larger clone, this may be a read error.

The length of the CDR3 is 15 residues. Losses at the gene ends were 4 bases for V and 4 bases for J; bases not matched to a gene: 7. Germline V gives CDR1 SGHRS, CDR2 YFSETQ. RNA transcripts gave rise to amplified TCR beta CDR3 regions. RT-PCR in the first round (using the HTBI primer set) targeted the TCR CDR3. TCRdb called the multiplex PCR reads again in MiXCR, with one record for every CDR3 protein. Here the sample spans just under 750,000 distinct CDR3 sequences, roughly a third being singletons. Sequencing used blood. The receptor was isolated from a woman between 40 and 50 years old with Graves' hyperthyroidism. The rearrangement links TRBV5-1 to TRBJ1-5; 8 positions agree with TRBD1. CDR3 DNA sequence: TGCGCCAGCAGCCCGCGACAGGGGTGGAATCAGCCCCAGCATTTT. As protein: CASSPRQGWNQPQHF.